The rows below give T cell receptor beta chains drawn from one sample of a study of blood T cell repertoires in COVID-19. TCRdb keeps only in-frame clones here, not all; method: immunoSEQ multiplex PCR. The data contain hundreds of thousands of clones, 88% of them seen just once; the ten biggest clones take up around 2%. Sequencing used PBMCs or T cells enriched from blood (not recorded which). The receptor set was obtained from a woman aged 60-70 years in a cohort exposed to, infected with or recovered from COVID-19 (not recorded which). Both conserved end residues are trimmed from each CDR3. The order of the fields is J gene, V gene, CDR3 protein.

>TRBJ2-1|TRBV7-2
ASSLGERSYNEQF
>TRBJ1-2|TRBV6-2/TRBV6-3
ASTPTGDYGYT
>TRBJ2-2|TRBV4-2
ASSQVGAGEMPGELF
>TRBJ2-4|TRBV2
ASSVSLGLKNIQY
>TRBJ1-5|TRBV15
ATSSVSDRAYQPQH
>TRBJ1-4|TRBV19
ASRDTGRATNEKLF
>TRBJ2-1|TRBV7-6
ASSLFTIYNEQF
>TRBJ2-1|TRBV27
ASSLNIYNEQF
>TRBJ1-5|TRBV6-1
ASSDRGLNQPQH
>TRBJ2-2|TRBV9
ASSLRLEGGGELF
>TRBJ2-5|TRBV5-4
ASSPTVRGETQY
>TRBJ2-4|TRBV2
ASIRELAKNIQY
>TRBJ1-4|TRBV6-4
ASSDGGRIREKLF
>TRBJ2-7|TRBV6-2/TRBV6-3
ASSYIYEQY
>TRBJ1-2|TRBV28
ASSADMRNYGYT
>TRBJ2-7|TRBV7-9
ASSRAGTDLTYEQY
>TRBJ2-3|TRBV7-6
ASSSRTSGRTTDTQY